This T cell receptor beta chain emerged from a study of blood T cell repertoires in COVID-19. Study-wide background: In each case, the material was cDNA or gDNA derived from T cells, B-cell-depleted T cells, or PBMCs.

Sequencing was performed with immunoSEQ multiplex PCR; in TCRdb, only in-frame clones are kept and a portion is missing. The sample has 150,000 to 200,000 clones, approximately 86% seen once. Sequencing was done on a sample of PBMCs or T cells enriched from blood (not recorded which). The receptor was isolated from a woman aged 55 to 70 with acute COVID-19.

The CDR3 DNA is TGTGCCAGCAGCTATACGAGCTCTGGAAACACCATATATTTT. It encodes CASSYTSSGNTIYF. J is TRBJ1-3 and V is TRBV7-9; D unclear. V was shortened by 4 bases and J by 0 bases, with 7 bases between the two germline ends. CDR3 length equals 14 residues. Germline V CDR1 and CDR2: SEHNR, FQNEAQ (reference sequence).